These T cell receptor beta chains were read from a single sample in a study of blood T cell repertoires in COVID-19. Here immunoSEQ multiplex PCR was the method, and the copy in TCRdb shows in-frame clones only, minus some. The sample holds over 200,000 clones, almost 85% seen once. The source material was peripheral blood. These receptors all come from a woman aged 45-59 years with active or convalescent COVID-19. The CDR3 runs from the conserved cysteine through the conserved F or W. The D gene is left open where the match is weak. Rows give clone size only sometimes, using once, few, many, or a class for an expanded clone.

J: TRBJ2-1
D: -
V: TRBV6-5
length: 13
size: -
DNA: TGTGCCACCGAGGGCCGGGACACCAATGAGCAGTTCTTC
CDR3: CATEGRDTNEQFF

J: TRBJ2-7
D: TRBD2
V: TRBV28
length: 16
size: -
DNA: TGTGCCAGCAGTTTTATTGCGGGAGGGCCTTCCTACGAGCAGTACTTC
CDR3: CASSFIAGGPSYEQYF

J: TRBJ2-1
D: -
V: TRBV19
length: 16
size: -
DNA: TGTGCCAGTAGTATGGCTCGGGGGAGCTCCTACAATGAGCAGTTCTTC
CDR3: CASSMARGSSYNEQFF

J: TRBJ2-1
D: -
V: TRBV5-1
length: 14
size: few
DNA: TGCGCCAGCAGCCCGCGGGCCTCCTACAATGAGCAGTTCTTC
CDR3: CASSPRASYNEQFF

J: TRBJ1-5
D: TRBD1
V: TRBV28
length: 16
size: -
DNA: TGTGCCAGCAGTTTATCGGCGCGGGACAGATATCAGCCCCAGCATTTT
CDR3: CASSLSARDRYQPQHF

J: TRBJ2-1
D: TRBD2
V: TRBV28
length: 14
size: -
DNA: TGTGCCAGCTCGGCTAGCGGCTCCTACAATGAGCAGTTCTTC
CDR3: CASSASGSYNEQFF

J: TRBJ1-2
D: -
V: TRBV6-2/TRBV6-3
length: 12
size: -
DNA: TGTGCCAGCAGCCCAACAACAAGTGGCTACACCTTC
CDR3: CASSPTTSGYTF

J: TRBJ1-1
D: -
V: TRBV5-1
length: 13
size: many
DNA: TGCGCCAGCAGCTCCACGACGGGCACTGAAGCTTTCTTT
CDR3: CASSSTTGTEAFF

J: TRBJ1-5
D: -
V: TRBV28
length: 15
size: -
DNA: TGTGCCAGCAGCCCCCCCGGGGCGGGGGTTCAGCCCCAGCATTTT
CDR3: CASSPPGAGVQPQHF

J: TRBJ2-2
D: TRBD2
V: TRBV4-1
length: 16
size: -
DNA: TGCGCCAGCAGCCGCGCGGGAGACATGAACACCGGGGAGCTGTTTTTT
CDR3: CASSRAGDMNTGELFF

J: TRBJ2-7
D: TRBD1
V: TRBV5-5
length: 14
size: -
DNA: TGTGCCAGCAGCTTGGAACTGGCCGCAGGGGGCACGTACTTC
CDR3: CASSLELAAGGTYF

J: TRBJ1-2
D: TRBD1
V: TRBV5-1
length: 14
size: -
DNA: TGCGCCAGCAGCCTAGGACAGGGAGCCAATGGCTACACCTTC
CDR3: CASSLGQGANGYTF

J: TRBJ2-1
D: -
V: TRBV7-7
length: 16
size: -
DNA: TGTGCCAGCAGCCTAAAGTCCACTAGCTCCTACAATGAGCAGTTCTTC
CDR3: CASSLKSTSSYNEQFF

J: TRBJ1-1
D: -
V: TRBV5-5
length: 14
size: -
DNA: TGTGCCAGCAGCCCACCCAGGGGTAACACTGAAGCTTTCTTT
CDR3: CASSPPRGNTEAFF

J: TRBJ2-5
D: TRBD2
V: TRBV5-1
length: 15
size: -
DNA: TGCGCCAGCAGCAATAGGGGCGGGAGGACAGAGACCCAGTACTTC
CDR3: CASSNRGGRTETQYF

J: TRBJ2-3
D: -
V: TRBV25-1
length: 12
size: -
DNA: TGTGCCAGCAGTGAATCGGGGGATACGCAGTATTTT
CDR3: CASSESGDTQYF

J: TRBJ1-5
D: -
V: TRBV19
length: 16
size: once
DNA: TGTGCCAGTAGTATAGACGGCAGGCAGATTGGCCAGCCCCAGCATTTT
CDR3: CASSIDGRQIGQPQHF

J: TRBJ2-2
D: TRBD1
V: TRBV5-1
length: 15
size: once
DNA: TGCGCCAGCAGGCTAAGGACAGGGGAGGCCGGGGAGCTGTTTTTT
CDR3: CASRLRTGEAGELFF

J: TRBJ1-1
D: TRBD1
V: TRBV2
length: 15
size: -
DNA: TGTGCCAGCACCGAGGGACAGGGTTGGGACACTGAAGCTTTCTTT
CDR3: CASTEGQGWDTEAFF

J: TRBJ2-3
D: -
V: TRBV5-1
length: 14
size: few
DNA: TGCGCCAGCAGCTTGTCCTCCGGGGCAGATACGCAGTATTTT
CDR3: CASSLSSGADTQYF

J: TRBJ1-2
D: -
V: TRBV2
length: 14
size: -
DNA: TGTGCCAGCGGCTTCAGGTCCGCCCGCTATGGCTACACCTTC
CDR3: CASGFRSARYGYTF

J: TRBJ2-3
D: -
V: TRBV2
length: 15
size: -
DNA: TGTGCCAGCGACCACCTGGCCGCGGGCACAGATACGCAGTATTTT
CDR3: CASDHLAAGTDTQYF

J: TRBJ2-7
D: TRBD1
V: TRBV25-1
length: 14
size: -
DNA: TGTGCCAGCAGTGAATTGGGGACAGGCCACGAGCAGTACTTC
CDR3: CASSELGTGHEQYF

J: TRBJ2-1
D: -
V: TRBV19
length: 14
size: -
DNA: TGTGCCAGTAGTATGGGGGGCTCCTACAATGAGCAGTTCTTC
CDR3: CASSMGGSYNEQFF

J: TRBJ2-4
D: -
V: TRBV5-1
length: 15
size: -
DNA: TGCGCCAGCAGCTTCGGGGCGGGGGCCAAAAACATTCAGTACTTC
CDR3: CASSFGAGAKNIQYF

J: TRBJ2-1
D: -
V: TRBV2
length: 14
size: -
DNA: TGTGCCAGCCTTAGCGGTTCTCAGTACAATGAGCAGTTCTTC
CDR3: CASLSGSQYNEQFF

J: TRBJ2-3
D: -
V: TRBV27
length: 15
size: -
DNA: TGTGCCAGCCGACCAGTTCCCCCCCGGGCAGATACGCAGTATTTT
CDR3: CASRPVPPRADTQYF

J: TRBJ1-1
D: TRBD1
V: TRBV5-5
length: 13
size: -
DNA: TGTGCCAGCAGCAATACAGGGGGACCCGCAGCTTTCTTT
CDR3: CASSNTGGPAAFF

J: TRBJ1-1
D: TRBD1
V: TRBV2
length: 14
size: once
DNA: TGTGCCAGCAGTCCGGACAGGGGGCTGGGTGAAGCTTTCTTT
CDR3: CASSPDRGLGEAFF

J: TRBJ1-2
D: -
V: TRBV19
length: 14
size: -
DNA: TGTGCCAGTAGTACGGTACCAGGGGCATATGGCTACACCTTC
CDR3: CASSTVPGAYGYTF

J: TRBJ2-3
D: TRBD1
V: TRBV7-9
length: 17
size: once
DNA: TGTGCCAGCAGCTTAATAACAGGGGGCGAATACACAGATACGCAGTATTTT
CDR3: CASSLITGGEYTDTQYF

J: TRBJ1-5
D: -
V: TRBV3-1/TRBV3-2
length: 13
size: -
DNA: TGTGCCAGCAGCCAAGAAGGAGGACGGCCCCAGCATTTT
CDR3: CASSQEGGRPQHF

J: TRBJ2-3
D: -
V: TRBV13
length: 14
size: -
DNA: TGTGCCAGCAGCTCTAGACCGCGAACAGATACGCAGTATTTT
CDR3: CASSSRPRTDTQYF

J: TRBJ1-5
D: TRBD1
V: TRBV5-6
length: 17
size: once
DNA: TGTGCCAGCAGCCTTAAACGACAGGGAATCGGCAATCAGCCCCAGCATTTT
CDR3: CASSLKRQGIGNQPQHF

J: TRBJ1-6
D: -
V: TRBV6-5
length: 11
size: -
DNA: TGTGCCACTGGGGCCCTCGGAGCCCTCCACTTT
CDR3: CATGALGALHF

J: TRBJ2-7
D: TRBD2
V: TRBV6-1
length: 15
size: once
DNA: TGTGCCAGCAGTGAGCCGGGACTAGCGCCCTACGAGCAGTACTTC
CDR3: CASSEPGLAPYEQYF

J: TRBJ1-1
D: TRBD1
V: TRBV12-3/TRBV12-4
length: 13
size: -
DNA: TGTGCCAGCAGACTACAGGGGGGCACTGAAGCTTTCTTT
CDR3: CASRLQGGTEAFF

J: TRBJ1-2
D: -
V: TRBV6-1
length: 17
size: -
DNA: TGTGCCAGCAGTGGCTTGCGGAACCCCACTTTTTTTTATGGCTACACCTTC
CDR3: CASSGLRNPTFFYGYTF

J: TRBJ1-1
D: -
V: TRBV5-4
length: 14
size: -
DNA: TGTGCCAGCAGCTTGGATAGGGGTCAGGGTGAAGCTTTCTTT
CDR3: CASSLDRGQGEAFF